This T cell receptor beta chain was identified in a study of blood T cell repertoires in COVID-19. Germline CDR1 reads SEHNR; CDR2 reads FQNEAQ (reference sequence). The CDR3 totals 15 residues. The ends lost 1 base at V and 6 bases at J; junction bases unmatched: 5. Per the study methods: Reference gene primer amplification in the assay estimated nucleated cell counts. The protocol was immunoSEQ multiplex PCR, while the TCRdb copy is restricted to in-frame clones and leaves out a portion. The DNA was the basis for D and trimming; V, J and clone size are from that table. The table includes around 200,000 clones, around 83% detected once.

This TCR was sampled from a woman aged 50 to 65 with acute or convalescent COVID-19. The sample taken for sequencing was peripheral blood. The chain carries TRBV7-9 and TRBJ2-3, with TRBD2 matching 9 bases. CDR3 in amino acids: CASSLGLAGYDTQYF. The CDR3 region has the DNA TGTGCCAGCAGCTTAGGTCTAGCGGGGTACGATACGCAGTATTTT.